This TCR beta chain stems from a study of blood T cell repertoires in COVID-19. Whole-study context: The origin of the acute and convalescent COVID-19 samples was the United States, Italy and Spain. T cells, B-cell-depleted T cells, or PBMCs provided the cDNA or gDNA that served as material.

This CDR3 spans 14 amino acids. Germline lookup yields CDR1 SGHKS and CDR2 YYEKEE (reference sequence). V dropped 1 base and J dropped 8 bases, with 13 bases sitting between them. This clone showed up just once. Original handling: By means of reference gene primer amplification, nucleated cell counts were estimated. Profiling relied on immunoSEQ multiplex PCR, and the TCRdb table lists in-frame clones only, not all of them. The DNA gave D and trimming, while V, J and clone size come from that table. The sample includes tens of thousands of clones, roughly 90% of them seen just once. The sample was peripheral blood. The chain has TRBV5-5 and TRBJ1-5; D ambiguous. The source of this sequence is a woman between 50 and 59 years old with active or convalescent COVID-19. CDR3 coding DNA: TGTGCCAGCAGCTTGACTGCCGGTCTAGAGCCCCAGCATTTT. Protein product: CASSLTAGLEPQHF.